This TCR beta chain was profiled in a study of CD8 T cells in ankylosing spondylitis. Study-level findings and limits: What seemed typical of ankylosing spondylitis blood was a TCR beta motif built from roughly 8 highly homologous variants.

The CDR3 contains 16 residues. From germline, CDR1 is SGDLS and CDR2 YYNGEE. The V and J ends lost 4 bases and 3 bases respectively, with 17 bases between them. In the case of this clonotype: Its antigen remains unidentified.

TCRdb re-called the 5' RACE reads through MiXCR, storing one row per CDR3 protein. This table has over 200,000 distinct CDR3 sequences, around 16% appearing once. Sequenced input: blood, either unsorted or a sorted T cell fraction (not recorded which). The clonotype originates from a male donor with ankylosing spondylitis. The chain links TRBV9 to TRBJ2-1, with D tentatively TRBD2 (6 bases). Written as DNA, the CDR3 is TGTGCCAGCAGCCTCTCTATTAGCGGTAGCTACAATGAGCAGTTCTTC. Translation: CASSLSISGSYNEQFF.